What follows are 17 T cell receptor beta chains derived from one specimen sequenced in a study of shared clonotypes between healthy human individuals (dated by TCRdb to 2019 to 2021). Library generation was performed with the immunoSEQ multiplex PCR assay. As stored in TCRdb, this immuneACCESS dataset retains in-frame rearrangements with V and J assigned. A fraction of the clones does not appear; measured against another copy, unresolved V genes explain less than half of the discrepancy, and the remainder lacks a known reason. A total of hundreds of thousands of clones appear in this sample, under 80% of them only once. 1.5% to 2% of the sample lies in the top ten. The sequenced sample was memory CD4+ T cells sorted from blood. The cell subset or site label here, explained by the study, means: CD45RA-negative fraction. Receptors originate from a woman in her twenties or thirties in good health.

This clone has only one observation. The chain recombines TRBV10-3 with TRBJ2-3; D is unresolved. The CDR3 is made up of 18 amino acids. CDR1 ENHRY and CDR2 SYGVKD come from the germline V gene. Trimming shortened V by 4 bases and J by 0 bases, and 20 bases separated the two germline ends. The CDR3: CAISGRIYTNASTDTQYF. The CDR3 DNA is TGTGCCATCAGTGGACGGATCTATACCAATGCTAGCACAGATACGCAGTATTTT.

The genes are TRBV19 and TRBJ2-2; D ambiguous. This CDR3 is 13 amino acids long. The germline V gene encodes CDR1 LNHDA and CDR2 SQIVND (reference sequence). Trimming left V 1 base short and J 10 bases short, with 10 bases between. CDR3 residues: CASSIVGRSELFF. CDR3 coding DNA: TGTGCCAGTAGTATAGTGGGTAGATCGGAGCTGTTTTTT.

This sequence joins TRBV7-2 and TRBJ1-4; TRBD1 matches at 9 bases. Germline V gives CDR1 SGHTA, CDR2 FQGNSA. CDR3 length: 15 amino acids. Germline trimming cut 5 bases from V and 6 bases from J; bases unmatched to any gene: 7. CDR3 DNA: TGTGCCAGCAGCAAAATACAGGGGGCGTATGAAAAACTGTTTTTT. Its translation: CASSKIQGAYEKLFF.

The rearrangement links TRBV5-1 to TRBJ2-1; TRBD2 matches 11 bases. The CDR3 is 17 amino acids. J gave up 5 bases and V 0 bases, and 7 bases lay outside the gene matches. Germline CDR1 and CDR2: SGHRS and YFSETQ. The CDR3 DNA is TGCGCCAGCAGCTTGGCGTCCGGGACTAGCGGAAACAATGAGCAGTTCTTC. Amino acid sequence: CASSLASGTSGNNEQFF.

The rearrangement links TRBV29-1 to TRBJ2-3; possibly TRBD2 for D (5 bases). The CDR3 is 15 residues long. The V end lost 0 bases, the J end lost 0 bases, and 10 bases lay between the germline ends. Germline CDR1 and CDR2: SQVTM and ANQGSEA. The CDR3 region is CSVEDFGGSTDTQYF. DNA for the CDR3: TGCAGCGTTGAAGATTTTGGCGGGAGCACAGATACGCAGTATTTT.

The CDR3 sequence: CAIMEQLNYGYTF. CDR3 DNA sequence: TGTGCCATCATGGAACAGCTTAACTATGGCTACACCTTC. V is TRBV10-3 and J is TRBJ1-2, with D unclear. Germline CDR1 is ENHRY and CDR2 is SYGVKD. V shed 7 bases and J shed 1 base, with 10 bases lying between them. The CDR3 is 13 amino acids.

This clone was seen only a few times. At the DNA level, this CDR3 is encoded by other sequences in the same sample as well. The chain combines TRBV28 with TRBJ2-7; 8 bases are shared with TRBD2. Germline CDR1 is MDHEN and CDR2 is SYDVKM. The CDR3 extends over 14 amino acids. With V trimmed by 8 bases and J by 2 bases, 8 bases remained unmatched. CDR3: CASRPGGRTYEQYF. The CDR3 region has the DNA TGTGCCAGCCGGCCCGGCGGGAGGACCTACGAGCAGTACTTC.

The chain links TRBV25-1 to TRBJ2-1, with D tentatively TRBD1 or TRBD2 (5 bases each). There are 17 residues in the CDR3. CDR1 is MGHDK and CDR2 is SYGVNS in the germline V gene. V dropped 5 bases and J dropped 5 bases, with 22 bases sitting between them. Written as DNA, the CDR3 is TGTGCCAGCAGTACATCGTCCAGGGCTAGCCTTAACAATGAGCAGTTCTTC. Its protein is CASSTSSRASLNNEQFF. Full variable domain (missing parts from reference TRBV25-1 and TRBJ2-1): EADIYQTPRYLVIGTGKKITLECSQTMGHDKMYWYQQDPGMELHLIHYSYGVNSTEKGDLSSESTVSRIRTEHFPLTLESARPSHTSQYLCASSTSSRASLNNEQFFGPGTRLTVL.

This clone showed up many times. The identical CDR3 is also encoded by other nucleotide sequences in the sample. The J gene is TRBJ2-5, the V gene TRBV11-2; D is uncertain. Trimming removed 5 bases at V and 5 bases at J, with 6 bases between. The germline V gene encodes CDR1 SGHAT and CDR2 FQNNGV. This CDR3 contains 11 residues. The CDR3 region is CASSPKETQYF. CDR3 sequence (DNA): TGTGCCAGCAGCCCCAAGGAGACCCAGTACTTC.

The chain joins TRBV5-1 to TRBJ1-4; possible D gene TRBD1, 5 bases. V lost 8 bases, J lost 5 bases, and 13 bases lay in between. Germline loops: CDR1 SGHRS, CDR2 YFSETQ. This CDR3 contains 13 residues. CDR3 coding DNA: TGCGCCAGTAGTACCGACAGAAATGAAAAACTGTTTTTT. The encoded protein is CASSTDRNEKLFF.

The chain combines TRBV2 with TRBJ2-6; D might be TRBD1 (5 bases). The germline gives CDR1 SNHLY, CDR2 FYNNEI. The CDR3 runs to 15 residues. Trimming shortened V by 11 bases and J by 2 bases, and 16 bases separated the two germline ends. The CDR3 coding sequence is TGTGCCTGTACAGGAAACCGAGCTGGGGCCAACGTCCTGACTTTC. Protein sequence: CACTGNRAGANVLTF.

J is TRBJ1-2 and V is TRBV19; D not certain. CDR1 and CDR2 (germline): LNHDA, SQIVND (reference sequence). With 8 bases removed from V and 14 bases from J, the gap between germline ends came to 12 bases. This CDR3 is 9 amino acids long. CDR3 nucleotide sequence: TGTGCCAGTGGCCCCCTAAGGACCTTC. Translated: CASGPLRTF.

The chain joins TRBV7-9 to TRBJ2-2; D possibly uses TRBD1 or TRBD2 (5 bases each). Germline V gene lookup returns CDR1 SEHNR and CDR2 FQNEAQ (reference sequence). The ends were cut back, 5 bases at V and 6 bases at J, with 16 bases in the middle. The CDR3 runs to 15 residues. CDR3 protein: CASSRRDPLAGELFF. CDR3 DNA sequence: TGTGCCAGCAGCCGCCGGGACCCTCTAGCCGGGGAGCTGTTTTTT. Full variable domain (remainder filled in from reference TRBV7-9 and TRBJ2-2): DTGVSQNPRHKITKRGQNVTFRCDPISEHNRLYWYRQTLGQGPEFLTYFQNEAQLEKSRLLSDRFSAERPKGSFSTLEIQRTEQGDSAMYLCASSRRDPLAGELFFGEGSRLTVL.

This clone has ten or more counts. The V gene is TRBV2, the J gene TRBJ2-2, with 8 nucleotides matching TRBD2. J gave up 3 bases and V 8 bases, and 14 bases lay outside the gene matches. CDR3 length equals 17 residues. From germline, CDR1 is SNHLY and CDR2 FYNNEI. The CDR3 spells CASQKRLAPIDTGELFF. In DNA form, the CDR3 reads TGTGCCAGCCAAAAAAGACTAGCGCCCATCGACACCGGGGAGCTGTTTTTT.

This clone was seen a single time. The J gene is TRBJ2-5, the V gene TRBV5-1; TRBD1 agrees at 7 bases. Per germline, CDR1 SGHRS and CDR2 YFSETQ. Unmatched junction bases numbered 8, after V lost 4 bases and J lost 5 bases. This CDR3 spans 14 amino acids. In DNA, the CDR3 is TGCGCCAGCAGCAAAAAGACAGGGATGGAGACCCAGTACTTC. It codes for CASSKKTGMETQYF.

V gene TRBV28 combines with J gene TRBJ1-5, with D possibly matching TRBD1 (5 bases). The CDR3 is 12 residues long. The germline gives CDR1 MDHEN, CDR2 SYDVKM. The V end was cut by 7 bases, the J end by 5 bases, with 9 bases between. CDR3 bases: TGTGCCAGCACCCCAGGGTATCAGCCCCAGCATTTT. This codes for CASTPGYQPQHF.

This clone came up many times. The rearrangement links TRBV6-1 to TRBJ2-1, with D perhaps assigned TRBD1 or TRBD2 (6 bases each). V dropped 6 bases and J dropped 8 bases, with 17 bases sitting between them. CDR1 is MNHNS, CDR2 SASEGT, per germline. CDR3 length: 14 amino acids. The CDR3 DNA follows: TGTGCCAGCAGCCCCCGGGGGCTGGGGGATGAGCAGTTCTTC. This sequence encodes CASSPRGLGDEQFF.